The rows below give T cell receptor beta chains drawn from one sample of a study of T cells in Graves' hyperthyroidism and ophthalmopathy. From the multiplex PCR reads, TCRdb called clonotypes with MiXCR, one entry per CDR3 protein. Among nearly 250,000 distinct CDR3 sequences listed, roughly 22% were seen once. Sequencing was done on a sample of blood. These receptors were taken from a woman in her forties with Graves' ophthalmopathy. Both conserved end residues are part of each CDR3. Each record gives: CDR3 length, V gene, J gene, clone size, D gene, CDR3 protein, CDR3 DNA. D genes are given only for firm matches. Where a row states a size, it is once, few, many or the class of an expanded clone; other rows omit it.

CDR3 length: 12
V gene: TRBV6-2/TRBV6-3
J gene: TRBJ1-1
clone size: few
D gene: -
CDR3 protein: CASSQGFTEAFF
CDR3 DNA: TGTGCCAGCAGCCAGGGATTCACTGAAGCTTTCTTT

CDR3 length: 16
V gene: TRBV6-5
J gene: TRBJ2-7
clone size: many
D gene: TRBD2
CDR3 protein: CASSYSSGTSPYEQYF
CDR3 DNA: TGTGCCAGCAGTTACTCGAGCGGGACTAGCCCCTACGAGCAGTACTTC

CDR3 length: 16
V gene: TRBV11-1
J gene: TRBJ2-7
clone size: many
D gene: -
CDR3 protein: CASSDYGGGSSYEQYF
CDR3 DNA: TGTGCCAGCAGCGACTATGGGGGCGGGAGCTCCTACGAGCAGTACTTC

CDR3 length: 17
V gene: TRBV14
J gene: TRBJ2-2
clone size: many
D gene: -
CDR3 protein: CASSQLPGSSSTGELFF
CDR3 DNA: TGTGCCAGCAGCCAGCTTCCCGGGTCCTCATCCACCGGGGAGCTGTTTTTT

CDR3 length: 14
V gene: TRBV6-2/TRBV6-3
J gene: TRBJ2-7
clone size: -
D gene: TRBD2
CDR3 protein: CASSFASGRPEQYF
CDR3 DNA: TGTGCCAGCAGTTTCGCCAGCGGGAGGCCCGAGCAGTACTTC

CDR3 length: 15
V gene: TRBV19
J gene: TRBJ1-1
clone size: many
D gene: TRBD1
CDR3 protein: CASSTTGVGGTEAFF
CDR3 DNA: TGTGCCAGTAGTACCACAGGGGTGGGTGGCACTGAAGCTTTCTTT

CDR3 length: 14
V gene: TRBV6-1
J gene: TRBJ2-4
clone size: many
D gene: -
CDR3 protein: CASSEGAGWNIQYF
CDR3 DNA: TGTGCCAGCAGTGAAGGGGCAGGGTGGAACATTCAGTACTTC

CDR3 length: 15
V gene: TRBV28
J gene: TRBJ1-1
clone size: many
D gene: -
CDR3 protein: CASSLYGAGNTEAFF
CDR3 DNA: TGTGCCAGCAGCCTGTACGGTGCGGGGAACACTGAAGCTTTCTTT

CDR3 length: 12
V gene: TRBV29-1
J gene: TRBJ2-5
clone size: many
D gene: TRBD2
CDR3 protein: CSARLAGWAQYF
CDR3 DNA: TGCAGCGCTCGACTAGCCGGTTGGGCCCAGTACTTC

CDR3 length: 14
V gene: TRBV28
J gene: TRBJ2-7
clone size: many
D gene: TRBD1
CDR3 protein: CASRPGQGSDEQYF
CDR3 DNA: TGTGCCAGCAGACCCGGACAGGGTTCTGACGAGCAGTACTTC

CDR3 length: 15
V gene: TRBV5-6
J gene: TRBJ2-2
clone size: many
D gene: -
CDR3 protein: CASTLGGSNTGELFF
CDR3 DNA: TGTGCCAGCACCCTTGGGGGATCCAACACCGGGGAGCTGTTTTTT

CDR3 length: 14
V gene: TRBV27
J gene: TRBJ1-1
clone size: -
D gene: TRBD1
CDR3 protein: CASSSFPGTGAAFF
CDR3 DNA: TGTGCCAGCAGTTCCTTCCCCGGGACAGGGGCAGCTTTCTTT

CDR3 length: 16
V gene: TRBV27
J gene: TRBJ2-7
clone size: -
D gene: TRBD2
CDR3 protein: CASSLRLAGGSYEQYF
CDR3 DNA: TGTGCCAGCAGTCTCCGACTAGCGGGAGGATCCTACGAGCAGTACTTC

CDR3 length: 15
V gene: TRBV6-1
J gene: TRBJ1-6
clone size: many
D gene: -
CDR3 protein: CATSSTGKGNSPLHF
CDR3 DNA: TGTGCCACCTCCTCGACAGGCAAGGGAAATTCACCCCTCCACTTT

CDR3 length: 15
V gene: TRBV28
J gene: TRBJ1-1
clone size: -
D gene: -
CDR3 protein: CASSGGKSRNTEAFF
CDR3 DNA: TGTGCCAGCAGTGGGGGAAAGTCTAGGAACACTGAAGCTTTCTTT

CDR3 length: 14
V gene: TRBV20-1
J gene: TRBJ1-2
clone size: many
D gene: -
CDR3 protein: CSATPGLRMSGYTF
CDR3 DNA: TGCAGTGCTACCCCAGGGCTGAGAATGTCGGGCTACACCTTC

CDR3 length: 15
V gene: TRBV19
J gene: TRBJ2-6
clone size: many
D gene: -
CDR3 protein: CASSIDRPWANVLTF
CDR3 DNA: TGTGCCAGTAGTATAGACAGGCCCTGGGCCAACGTCCTGACTTTC

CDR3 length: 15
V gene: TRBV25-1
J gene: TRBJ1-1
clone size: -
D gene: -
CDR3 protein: CASSARQVQNTEAFF
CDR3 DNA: TGTGCCAGCAGCGCTCGACAGGTTCAGAACACTGAAGCTTTCTTT

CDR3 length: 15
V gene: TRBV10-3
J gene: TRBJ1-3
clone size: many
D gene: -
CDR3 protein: CAISGVSSSGNTIYF
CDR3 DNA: TGTGCCATCAGTGGGGTCAGCAGCTCTGGAAACACCATATATTTT

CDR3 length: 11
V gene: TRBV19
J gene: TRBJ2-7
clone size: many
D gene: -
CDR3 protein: CASTLTYEQYF
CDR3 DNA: TGTGCCAGTACTCTCACCTACGAGCAGTACTTC

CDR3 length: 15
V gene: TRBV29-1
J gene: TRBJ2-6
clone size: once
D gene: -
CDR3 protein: CSALVGTRGANVLTF
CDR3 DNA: TGCAGCGCTCTAGTGGGGACGCGTGGGGCCAACGTCCTGACTTTC

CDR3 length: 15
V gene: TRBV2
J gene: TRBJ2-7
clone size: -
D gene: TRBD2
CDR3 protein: CASSDLTSGRYEQYF
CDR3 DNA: TGTGCCAGCAGTGATCTTACTAGCGGTCGTTACGAGCAGTACTTC

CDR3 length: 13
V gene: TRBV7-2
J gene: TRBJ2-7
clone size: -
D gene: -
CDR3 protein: CATRDSTSYEQYF
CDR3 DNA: TGTGCCACCCGGGACTCCACTTCCTACGAGCAGTACTTC

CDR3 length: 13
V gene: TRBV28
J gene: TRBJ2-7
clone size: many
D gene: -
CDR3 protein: CASRRGRNYEQYF
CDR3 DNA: TGTGCCAGCAGGCGGGGCAGAAACTACGAGCAGTACTTC

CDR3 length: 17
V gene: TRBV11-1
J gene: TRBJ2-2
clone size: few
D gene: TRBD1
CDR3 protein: CASSPRPGTGNTGELFF
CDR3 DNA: TGTGCCAGCAGCCCCCGTCCCGGGACAGGGAACACCGGGGAGCTGTTTTTT

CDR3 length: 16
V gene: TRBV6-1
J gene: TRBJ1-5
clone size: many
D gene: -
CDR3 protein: CASSRSPSGVVQPQHF
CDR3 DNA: TGTGCCAGCAGCCGATCCCCCTCAGGTGTGGTGCAGCCCCAGCATTTT

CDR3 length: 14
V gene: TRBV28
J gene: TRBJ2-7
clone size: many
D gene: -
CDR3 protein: CASSEQGTTYEQYF
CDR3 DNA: TGTGCCAGCAGTGAACAGGGAACAACGTACGAGCAGTACTTC

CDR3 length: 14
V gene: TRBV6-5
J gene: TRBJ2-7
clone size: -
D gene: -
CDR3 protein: CASSSDLGGNEQYF
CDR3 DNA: TGTGCCAGCAGTTCTGACCTGGGTGGAAACGAGCAGTACTTC

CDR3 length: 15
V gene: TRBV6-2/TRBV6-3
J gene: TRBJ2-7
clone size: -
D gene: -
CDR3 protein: CASRGTAGLDYEQYF
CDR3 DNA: TGTGCCAGCAGGGGGACGGCGGGTCTGGACTACGAGCAGTACTTC

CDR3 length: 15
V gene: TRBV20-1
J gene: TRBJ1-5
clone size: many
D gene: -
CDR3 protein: CSARDPSGTNQPQHF
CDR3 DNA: TGCAGTGCTAGAGATCCCAGTGGAACCAATCAGCCCCAGCATTTT

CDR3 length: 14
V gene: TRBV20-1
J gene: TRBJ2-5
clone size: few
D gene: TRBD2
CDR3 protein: CSARVAGVGETQYF
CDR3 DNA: TGCAGTGCTAGGGTAGCGGGAGTTGGAGAGACCCAGTACTTC

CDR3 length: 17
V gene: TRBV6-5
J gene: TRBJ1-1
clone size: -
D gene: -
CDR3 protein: CASSLTPFQGLRTEAFF
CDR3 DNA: TGTGCCAGCAGTTTAACCCCCTTTCAAGGCTTACGGACTGAAGCTTTCTTT

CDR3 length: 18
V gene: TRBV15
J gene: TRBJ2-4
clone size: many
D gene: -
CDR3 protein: CATSRAIGQGLSKNIQYF
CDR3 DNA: TGTGCCACCAGCAGGGCCATAGGACAGGGACTATCCAAAAACATTCAGTACTTC

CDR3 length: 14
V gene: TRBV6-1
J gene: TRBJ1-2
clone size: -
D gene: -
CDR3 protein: CASSEYNTGYGYTF
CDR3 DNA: TGTGCCAGCAGTGAATATAACACCGGCTATGGCTACACCTTC

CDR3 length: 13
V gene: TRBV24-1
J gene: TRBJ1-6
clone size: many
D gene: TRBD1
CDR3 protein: CATSDREESPLHF
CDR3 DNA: TGTGCCACGTCGGACAGGGAGGAATCACCCCTCCACTTT

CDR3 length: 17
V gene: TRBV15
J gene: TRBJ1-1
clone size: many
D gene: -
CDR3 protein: CATSRGDGALVETEAFF
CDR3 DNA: TGTGCCACCAGCAGAGGTGATGGGGCTTTGGTGGAAACTGAAGCTTTCTTT

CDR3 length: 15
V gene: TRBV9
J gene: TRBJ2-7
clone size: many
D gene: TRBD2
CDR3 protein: CASSVGLAATYEQYF
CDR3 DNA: TGTGCCAGCAGCGTAGGACTAGCGGCTACCTACGAGCAGTACTTC

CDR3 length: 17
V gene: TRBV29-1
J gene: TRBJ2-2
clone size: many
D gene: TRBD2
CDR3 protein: CSCKLAGVLGYTGELFF
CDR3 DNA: TGCAGCTGCAAACTAGCGGGAGTGCTAGGCTACACCGGGGAGCTGTTTTTT

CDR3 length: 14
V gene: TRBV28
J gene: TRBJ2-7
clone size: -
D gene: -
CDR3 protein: CASTQRGLNYEQSF
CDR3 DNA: TGTGCCAGCACTCAGAGAGGGCTAAACTACGAGCAGTCCTTC

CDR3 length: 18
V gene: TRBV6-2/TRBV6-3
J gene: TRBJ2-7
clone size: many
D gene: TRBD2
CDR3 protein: CASSFLGLAGVGSYEQYF
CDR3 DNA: TGTGCCAGCAGTTTCCTAGGACTAGCGGGAGTTGGTTCCTACGAGCAGTACTTC

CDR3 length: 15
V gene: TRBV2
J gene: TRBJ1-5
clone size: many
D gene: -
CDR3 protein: CASSEGGNSNQPQHF
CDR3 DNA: TGTGCCAGCAGTGAAGGTGGGAATAGCAATCAGCCCCAGCATTTT

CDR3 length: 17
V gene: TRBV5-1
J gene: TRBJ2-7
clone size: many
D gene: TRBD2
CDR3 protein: CASSPGGGQTSFYEQYF
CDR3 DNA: TGCGCCAGCAGCCCGGGAGGTGGGCAGACTAGCTTCTACGAGCAGTACTTC

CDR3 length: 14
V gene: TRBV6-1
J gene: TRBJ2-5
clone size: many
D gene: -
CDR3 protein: CASSGRGYQETQYF
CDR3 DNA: TGTGCCAGCAGTGGGCGCGGATACCAAGAGACCCAGTACTTC

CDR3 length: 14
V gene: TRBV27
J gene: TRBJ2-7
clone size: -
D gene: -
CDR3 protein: CASRRVAQSYEQYF
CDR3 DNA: TGTGCCAGCAGACGTGTTGCGCAATCCTACGAGCAGTACTTC

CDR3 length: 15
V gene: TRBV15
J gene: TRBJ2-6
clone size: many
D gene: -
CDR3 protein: CATSISYSGANVLTF
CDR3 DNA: TGTGCCACCAGCATAAGTTACTCTGGGGCCAACGTCCTGACTTTC

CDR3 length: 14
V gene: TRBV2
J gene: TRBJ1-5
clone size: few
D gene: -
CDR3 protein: CASSESGEVQPQHF
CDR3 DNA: TGTGCCAGCAGTGAATCGGGGGAGGTGCAGCCCCAGCATTTT

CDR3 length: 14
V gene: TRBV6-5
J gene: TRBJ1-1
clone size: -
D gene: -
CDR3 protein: CASSSGRIVTEAFF
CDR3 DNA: TGTGCCAGCAGTTCGGGACGGATAGTTACTGAAGCTTTCTTT

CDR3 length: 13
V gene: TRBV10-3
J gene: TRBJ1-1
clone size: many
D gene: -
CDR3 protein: CAFPVEEDTEAFF
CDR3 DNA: TGTGCCTTCCCCGTGGAGGAGGACACTGAAGCTTTCTTT

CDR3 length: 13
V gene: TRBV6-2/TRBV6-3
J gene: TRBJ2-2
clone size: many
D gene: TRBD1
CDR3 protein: CASSPQGAGELFF
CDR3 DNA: TGTGCCAGCAGTCCCCAGGGGGCCGGGGAGCTGTTTTTT

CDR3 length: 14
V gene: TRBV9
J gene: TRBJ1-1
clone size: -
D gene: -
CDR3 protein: CASSPRNTNTEAFF
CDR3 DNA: TGTGCCAGCAGCCCCCGTAATACTAACACTGAAGCTTTCTTT

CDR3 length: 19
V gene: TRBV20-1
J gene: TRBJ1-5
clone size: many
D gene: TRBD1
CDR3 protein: CSARTPRGRELNSNQPQHF
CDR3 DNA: TGCAGTGCTAGAACGCCCAGGGGGCGAGAACTGAATAGCAATCAGCCCCAGCATTTT

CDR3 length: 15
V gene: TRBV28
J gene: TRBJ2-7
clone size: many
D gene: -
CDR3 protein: CASSFTGTLSLEQYF
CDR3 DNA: TGTGCCAGCAGTTTCACCGGGACTCTCTCCCTCGAGCAGTACTTC

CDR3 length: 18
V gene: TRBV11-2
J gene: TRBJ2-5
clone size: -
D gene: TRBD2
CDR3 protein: CASSQGLAGRYDVETQYF
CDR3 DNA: TGCGCCAGCAGCCAGGGACTAGCGGGAAGGTACGATGTGGAGACCCAGTACTTC

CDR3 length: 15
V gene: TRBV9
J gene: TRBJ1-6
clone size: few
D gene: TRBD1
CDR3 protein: CASSARTGDNSPLHF
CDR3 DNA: TGTGCCAGCAGCGCCAGGACAGGGGATAATTCACCCCTCCACTTT